The 7 T cell receptor beta chains below come from one sample, sequenced in a study of human T cells and chemical hapten exposure. TCRdb re-analysed the RACE reads in MiXCR, keeping a single row per CDR3 protein. Of 330,000 or so distinct CDR3 sequences listed, about 6% are singletons. The time point is: patch test 2, 6 weeks after DPC sensitization. Treatment described: therapeutic diphenylcyclopropenone sensitization with weekly scalp DPC. This sample comprised whole blood, obtained in connection with sensitization to the hapten diphenylcyclopropenone (DPC). Source of these receptors: a woman between 18 and 30 years old with alopecia areata. Some clones in this sample may be carry-over from other donors' samples.

V is TRBV12-3 or TRBV12-4 and J is TRBJ2-7; D uncertain. CDR3 length: 14 residues. The V and J ends lost 4 bases and 4 bases respectively, with 14 bases between them. The CDR3 sequence is CASSSFSTGYEQYF. CDR3 coding DNA: TGTGCCAGCAGTTCGTTCTCAACCGGGTACGAGCAGTACTTC.

This chain links TRBV7-2 with TRBJ2-5; TRBD2 is a possible D gene (6 bases). Trimming pared 1 base from V and 4 bases from J, leaving 13 bases between. CDR3 size: 15 residues. Looked up from germline, CDR1 is SGHTA and CDR2 is FQGNSA. This CDR3 is CASSLGLGGRETQYF. Here the CDR3 DNA reads TGTGCCAGCAGCTTAGGTCTGGGAGGAAGAGAGACCCAGTACTTC.

This clonotype was seen a handful of times. The chain recombines TRBV6-6 with TRBJ1-2; D unresolved. The CDR3 is 15 amino acids. CDR1 MNHNY and CDR2 SVGAGI come from the germline V gene (reference sequence). V was clipped by 2 bases and J by 4 bases, with 14 bases between them. Here the CDR3 DNA reads TGTGCCAGCAGTTACGGCCAGGAGGAAGCCTATGGCTACACCTTC. This codes for CASSYGQEEAYGYTF.

This clonotype was detected a few times. V and J are TRBV7-8 and TRBJ2-3, with a weak D call TRBD1 (5 bases). This CDR3 spans 16 amino acids. Germline V lookup: CDR1 SGHVS, CDR2 FQNEAQ. Trimming cost V 1 base and J 2 bases, with 13 bases left between them. CDR3 sequence: CASSLVSRGSTDTQYF. The CDR3 bases are TGTGCCAGCAGCTTAGTTTCTAGGGGTTCCACAGATACGCAGTATTTT.

The chain combines TRBV10-3 with TRBJ2-3; D remains unclear. CDR1 is ENHRY, CDR2 SYGVKD, per germline. This CDR3 spans 15 amino acids. Between the trimmed V and J ends, which lost 7 bases and 0 bases, there was a span of 14 bases. CDR3 protein: CAIKPTKASTDTQYF. The DNA for the CDR3 is TGTGCCATCAAACCAACTAAGGCTAGCACAGATACGCAGTATTTT.

This clonotype was seen ten or more times. The chain has TRBV20-1 and TRBJ1-2; TRBD1 is a possible D gene (5 bases). This CDR3 spans 13 amino acids. Germline CDR1 DFQATT, CDR2 SNEGSKA (reference sequence). Trimming left V 5 bases short and J 6 bases short, with 16 bases between. CDR3 region: CSALVGTDDGYTF. The CDR3 DNA follows: TGCAGTGCTCTGGTTGGGACGGATGATGGCTACACCTTC.

This clonotype was counted between two and nine times. The chain carries TRBV27 and TRBJ2-5, with 12 bases that match TRBD2. Trimming cost V 6 bases and J 4 bases; bases outside gene matches: 3. CDR3 size: 14 residues. Germline V CDR1 and CDR2: MNHEY, SMNVEV (reference sequence). For the CDR3, the DNA is TGTGCCAGCAGACTAGCGGGGGGTCTAGAGACCCAGTACTTC. It translates to CASRLAGGLETQYF.